This T cell receptor (beta chain) was found in a study of cytomegalovirus exposure and HLA in healthy donors (dated by TCRdb to the late 2010s). With respect to the entire study: A later analysis indicated that the roughly 120 validation repertoires were generated on the platform also employed for the approximately 700 repertoires of the first cohort. The study aimed to test whether cataloging public T cell receptors could reveal signatures of past pathogen exposure. Besides the first cohort of roughly 640 subjects, a separate validation cohort made up of 120 or so different subjects was used. The study combined high-throughput TCR immunosequencing, statistical association of individual TCRs with disease status, and machine learning to predict cytomegalovirus infection status. Broad study findings and their caveats: Of the cluster scores, roughly 95% were above 0 in a later analysis, which found that TCRs clustered in the first cohort also tended to co-occur in the 120 validation repertoires. Across donors, most TCR sequences were observed very rarely, whereas some public TCRs were present in many individuals. The classifier was reported to diagnose cytomegalovirus status with high specificity and sensitivity in both the original and validation cohorts. In vitro tests confirmed that three of the cytomegalovirus-associated TCR beta chains recognize cytomegalovirus antigens. The study listed approximately 160 TCR beta chains as associated with cytomegalovirus. A later analysis had no HLA typing for the validation cohort, so co-occurrence there was scored across all 110 or so repertoires. It was suggested by the authors that the approach could potentially be generalized to other disease states and immunological phenotypes.

Turning to this clone: No antigen is known for it. The record has no base qualities; no much larger clone is one base away.

The donors belonged to the validation cohort of around 110 subjects, which was separate from the 666-subject first cohort. Libraries were constructed by the immunoSEQ multiplex PCR assay. Per the authors' processing: A statistical classification framework was developed to diagnose cytomegalovirus status using the catalog of TCR beta chain sequences. The source is immuneACCESS, and TCRdb retained only in-frame sequences with V and J called. Part of the clones is not carried over; for the studies checked, unresolved V genes explain less than half of this, and the remainder is unexplained. That table is the source of V, J and clone size, and D and trimming were worked out from the DNA. This sample holds some 80,000 clones; about 95% were observed only once. In total, the top ten clones hold about 1.6% of the sample. The origin of this receptor is a young man in good health and CMV-seropositive. Input material: PBMCs.

DNA sequence: TGTGCCAGCACCTCGAGGGAGCAGTTCTTC. Translated, this gives CASTSREQFF. The V and J segments used are TRBV2 and TRBJ2-1; the D gene cannot be named for sure. The CDR3, from cysteine to phenylalanine, totals 10 residues. The DNA shown is the 30-base CDR3, in frame from base 1. Relative to germline, V is 7 bases shorter and J is 10 bases shorter, with 8 bases between their ends. CDR1 and CDR2, looked up from the germline V gene, are SNHLY and FYNNEI.